The rows below give T cell receptor beta chains drawn from one sample of a study of blood T cell repertoires in COVID-19. The assay was immunoSEQ multiplex PCR, and TCRdb's table has in-frame clones only and misses some. The sample has some 200,000 clones; approximately 79% are singletons. Material for sequencing was peripheral blood. Receptors were obtained from an older woman with acute or convalescent COVID-19. Both conserved end residues are part of each CDR3. Each record gives: V gene, clone size, D gene, J gene, CDR3 DNA, CDR3 protein. D genes are given only for firm matches. Clone size is stated in some rows and not others, as once, few, many or a class when expanded.

TRBV5-6	.	TRBD1	TRBJ2-7	TGTGCCAGCAGCTTTTTAGGACAGGGGGCCGACGAGCAGTACTTC	CASSFLGQGADEQYF
TRBV7-2	.	.	TRBJ1-1	TGTGCCAGCAGCTCCCTAACAGGGCTACCAGGGGTCCGGAACACTGAAGCTTTCTTT	CASSSLTGLPGVRNTEAFF
TRBV18	.	TRBD1	TRBJ2-7	TGTGCCAGCTCGTGGACAGGAGACTCCTACGAGCAGTACTTC	CASSWTGDSYEQYF
TRBV6-1	.	.	TRBJ1-2	TGTGCCAGCAGTGAGGAGCCGGGACTCTTAGGTGTTGGCTACACCTTC	CASSEEPGLLGVGYTF
TRBV27	.	TRBD1	TRBJ2-7	TGTGCCAGCTATAGGGGGGGGACAGGGTCCTACGAGCAGTACTTC	CASYRGGTGSYEQYF
TRBV19	.	TRBD1	TRBJ1-2	TGTGCCAGTAGTATCCAGGGGGGTAACTATGGCTACACCTTC	CASSIQGGNYGYTF
TRBV30	.	.	TRBJ2-2	TGTGCCTGGAGTGTCGGGACTGAGACCGGGGAGCTGTTTTTT	CAWSVGTETGELFF
TRBV11-3	.	.	TRBJ2-7	TGTGCCAGCAGCTTAGGGAGGGGTGGTTCCTACGAGCAGTACTTC	CASSLGRGGSYEQYF
TRBV21-1	.	.	TRBJ1-4	TGTGCCAGCAGCCGCAGGGATGAAAAACTGTTTTTT	CASSRRDEKLFF
TRBV5-5	.	.	TRBJ1-4	TGTGCCAGCAGCTTCGCAGGGTCTAATGAAAAACTGTTTTTT	CASSFAGSNEKLFF
TRBV3-1/TRBV3-2	few	.	TRBJ1-2	TGTGCCAGCAGCCAAAATATTGGCGTGGGCGGCTACACCTTC	CASSQNIGVGGYTF
TRBV7-9	once	.	TRBJ1-4	TGTGCCAGCAGCTTAGCGCGATGGGGGCTCGGTGAAAAACTGTTTTTT	CASSLARWGLGEKLFF
TRBV6-5	.	.	TRBJ2-1	TGTGCCAGCAGTTACGACCCGGGATACAATGAGCAGTTCTTC	CASSYDPGYNEQFF
TRBV7-8	.	TRBD2	TRBJ2-2	TGTGCCAGCAGCTCCCGGACTAGCGGGAGAATGACCACCGGGGAGCTGTTTTTT	CASSSRTSGRMTTGELFF
TRBV5-6	.	.	TRBJ1-1	TGTGCCAGCAGCTTATCCTTGACGCGAGGCATGAACACTGAAGCTTTCTTT	CASSLSLTRGMNTEAFF
TRBV28	.	.	TRBJ1-4	TGTGCCAGCTCCAAAAGGGGAACCGGGAATGAAAAACTGTTTTTT	CASSKRGTGNEKLFF
TRBV7-9	.	TRBD1	TRBJ2-3	TGTGCCAGCAGCGGGACAGGCACAGATACGCAGTATTTT	CASSGTGTDTQYF
TRBV2	.	.	TRBJ2-1	TGTGCCAGCAGCGAGTTGAATGAGCAGTTCTTC	CASSELNEQFF
TRBV21-1	few	.	TRBJ2-5	TGTGCCAGCAGCAAAGAAGGTCCCTTAGCGGGAGGGCCTCGGGAGACCCAGTACTTC	CASSKEGPLAGGPRETQYF
TRBV19	.	TRBD2	TRBJ2-7	TGTGCCAGTAACTTCGGACTAGCCTACGAGCAGTACTTC	CASNFGLAYEQYF
TRBV24-1	.	TRBD2	TRBJ2-1	TGTGCCACCAGTGGTTCCCTAGCGGGACTATACAATGAGCAGTTCTTC	CATSGSLAGLYNEQFF
TRBV2	once	.	TRBJ1-1	TGTGCCAGCAGTAGACAGTTCGAAGCTTTCTTT	CASSRQFEAFF
TRBV29-1	few	.	TRBJ2-5	TGCAGCGGGTCGCGGGGAAATCAAGAGACCCAGTACTTC	CSGSRGNQETQYF
TRBV3-1/TRBV3-2	.	.	TRBJ2-5	TGTGCCAGCCGTTCCAGGGGATACCGGACCCAGTACTTC	CASRSRGYRTQYF
TRBV4-1	.	TRBD2	TRBJ2-1	TGCGCCAGCAGCCAAGATGCGGCTAGCGGCAATGAGCAGTTCTTC	CASSQDAASGNEQFF
TRBV2	.	.	TRBJ2-2	TGTGCCAGCGGGCTAGCCGAGAACACCGGGGAGCTGTTTTTT	CASGLAENTGELFF
TRBV9	.	TRBD2	TRBJ2-4	TGTGCCAGCAGCGTAGATTTAGCGGGAGGGTACATTCAGTACTTC	CASSVDLAGGYIQYF
TRBV9	.	TRBD2	TRBJ2-2	TGTGCCAGCAGCGTGACTAGCGGGAGATCTTTCGGGGAGCTGTTTTTT	CASSVTSGRSFGELFF
TRBV6-1	.	TRBD2	TRBJ2-7	TGTGCCAGCAGTGATCGGCGGGAGGCCTACGAGCAGTACTTC	CASSDRREAYEQYF
TRBV5-6	.	.	TRBJ2-1	TGTGCCAGCAGCTTTAACAATGAGCAGTTCTTC	CASSFNNEQFF
TRBV9	.	TRBD2	TRBJ2-1	TGTGCCAGCAGCGGCGGGAGTATAGGATACAATGAGCAGTTCTTC	CASSGGSIGYNEQFF
TRBV6-2/TRBV6-3	.	TRBD2	TRBJ2-7	TGTGCCAGCAGCTATTCCGGGACTAGCGGGAGGAACTCCTACGAGCAGTACTTC	CASSYSGTSGRNSYEQYF
TRBV6-5	.	.	TRBJ1-2	TGTGCCAGCAGAGCGGACGGAGACTATGGCTACACCTTC	CASRADGDYGYTF
TRBV19	few	TRBD1	TRBJ1-2	TGTGCCAGTAGTATATCGGCAGGGGGCTATGGCTACACCTTC	CASSISAGGYGYTF
TRBV27	.	TRBD1	TRBJ1-5	TGTGCCAGCAGTCGGACAGGCAGGGATGGTTTTAGCAATCAGCCCCAGCATTTT	CASSRTGRDGFSNQPQHF
TRBV6-1	once	TRBD2	TRBJ2-1	TGTGCCAGCAGTGCTGGCTTTGGACTAGCGGGAGATGAGCAGTTCTTC	CASSAGFGLAGDEQFF